This T cell receptor beta chain stems from a study of blood T cell repertoires in COVID-19. Looking at the study overall: The study drew acute and convalescent COVID-19 samples from the United States, Italy and Spain. The cDNA or gDNA used as material had been derived from T cells, B-cell-depleted T cells, or PBMCs.

Germline CDR1 is MNHEY and CDR2 is SVGAGI. V was trimmed by 7 bases and J by 0 bases, leaving 9 bases between them. This CDR3 contains 13 residues. Repertoires were generated with immunoSEQ multiplex PCR, while TCRdb's copy carries only in-frame clones and drops some. This sample has roughly 100,000 clones, with over 80% found just once. This chain links TRBV6-5 with TRBJ1-2; D unresolved. This receptor was identified in an elderly woman with active or convalescent COVID-19. The material sequenced was peripheral blood. The CDR3 loop reads CASKGGTNYGYTF. The DNA for the CDR3 is TGTGCCAGCAAAGGCGGGACTAACTATGGCTACACCTTC.